The 10 T cell receptor beta chains below all came from one sample that was sequenced in a study of T cells in Graves' hyperthyroidism and ophthalmopathy (dated by TCRdb to between 2018 and 2021). The library was generated by multiplex PCR. Sequencing relied on an Illumina HiSeq 2000. TCR beta CDR3 regions were amplified from RNA transcripts. For the first round of RT-PCR on the TCR CDR3, the HTBI primer set was used together with the Qiagen OneStep RT-PCR kit. TCRdb handled the public reads itself, with Q25 trimming in fastp and clone calling in MiXCR, and kept productive beta chains. Entries that share a CDR3 protein sequence are merged under the most common genes and DNA. The sample profile shows over 500,000 distinct CDR3 sequences; roughly a sixth of them were found once. Of the sample, over 25% is held by the ten largest clones. The sequenced material came from blood. These receptors originate from a woman in her 30s with Graves' ophthalmopathy.

The V call is TRBV12-3 or TRBV12-4, the J call TRBJ1-5; 7 bases are a match to TRBD1. The J segment lost 9 bases and the V segment lost 6 bases, leaving 8 bases of the junction unmatched. The length of the CDR3 is 13 residues. This CDR3 is CASSSTGRLPQHF. The CDR3 bases are TGTGCCAGCAGCTCGACAGGGCGGCTGCCCCAGCATTTT.

This clonotype came up a few times. The chain is built from TRBV25-1 and TRBJ1-2; possibly TRBD1 for D (6 bases). CDR3 length equals 16 residues. V lost 2 bases and J 4 bases, leaving 17 bases between the germline ends. CDR1 and CDR2 (germline): MGHDK, SYGVNS. CDR3 DNA sequence: TGTGCCAGCAGTGAAGTCGGGAAGGGGGACATCTATGGCTACACCTTC. This translates into CASSEVGKGDIYGYTF.

This clonotype was detected ten times or more. The genes are TRBV11-2 and TRBJ2-2, with D hard to call. V was pared by 0 bases and J by 4 bases, with 9 bases between. This CDR3 spans 15 amino acids. Germline V gives CDR1 SGHAT, CDR2 FQNNGV. CDR3 amino acids: CASSLEVVTTGELFF. CDR3 sequence (DNA): TGTGCCAGCAGCTTAGAGGTAGTGACCACCGGGGAGCTGTTTTTT.

This clonotype was recorded only once. The chain employs TRBV4-1 and TRBJ1-3; D unresolved. CDR3 length: 15 residues. Germline V gives CDR1 MGHRA, CDR2 YSYEKL. V dropped 0 bases and J dropped 0 bases, with 6 bases sitting between them. The DNA for the CDR3 is TGCGCCAGCAGCCAAGAGTTTACCTCTGGAAACACCATATATTTT. The encoded protein is CASSQEFTSGNTIYF.

This clonotype has a count of ten or more. V usage is TRBV6-1 and J usage is TRBJ2-7; 9 bases fit TRBD2. V shed 6 bases, J shed 1 base, and the junction held 7 bases outside the gene matches. CDR1 and CDR2 from the germline V gene are MNHNS and SASEGT. CDR3 length equals 15 residues. This CDR3 is CASRDGLARSYEQYF. The CDR3 bases are TGTGCCAGCAGAGACGGACTAGCGCGATCCTACGAGCAGTACTTC.

Ten or more counts support this clonotype. V is TRBV7-2 and J is TRBJ1-1; 8 bases align to TRBD1. The CDR3 covers 16 residues. Germline CDR1 and CDR2: SGHTA and FQGNSA. J gave up 6 bases and V 1 base, and 10 bases lay outside the gene matches. CDR3 nucleotides: TGTGCCAGCAGCTTAGTAGGACAGGGCCAGGGGGCTGAAGCTTTCTTT. This codes for CASSLVGQGQGAEAFF.

The table lists this clonotype with many counts. This chain joins TRBV6-1 and TRBJ2-1, with no clear D. Germline assignment: CDR1 MNHNS and CDR2 SASEGT. The CDR3 is 13 amino acids. V was shortened by 7 bases and J by 8 bases, with 15 bases between the two germline ends. The CDR3 protein is CASNDAGSDEQFF. Written as DNA, the CDR3 is TGTGCCAGCAACGACGCCGGATCGGATGAGCAGTTCTTC.

This clonotype was seen many times. The chain uses TRBV18 and TRBJ1-1; tentatively, D is TRBD1 (6 bases). The CDR3 length is 13 residues. CDR1 and CDR2 from the germline V gene are KGHSH and LQKENI. V lost 6 bases to trimming and J lost 3 bases, with 11 bases between them. The CDR3 sequence is CASSNRDYTEAFF. The CDR3 DNA reads as TGTGCCAGCTCTAACAGGGATTACACTGAAGCTTTCTTT.

The chain employs TRBV5-1 and TRBJ1-2, with D uncertain. V shed 2 bases and J shed 1 base, with 6 bases lying between them. The germline gives CDR1 SGHRS, CDR2 YFSETQ. CDR3 length equals 13 residues. CDR3 sequence reads: CASSFDLNYGYTF. DNA for the CDR3: TGCGCCAGCAGCTTCGACCTTAACTATGGCTACACCTTC.

The rearrangement joins TRBV13 to TRBJ2-3, with D unclear. The V end lost 0 bases, the J end lost 3 bases, and 13 bases lay between the germline ends. The CDR3 is 16 amino acids. The germline V gene has CDR1 PRHDT and CDR2 FYEKMQ (reference sequence). The CDR3, as DNA: TGTGCCAGCAGCTTAGGGGATGGTGTGGGTACAGATACGCAGTATTTT. Its protein product is CASSLGDGVGTDTQYF.